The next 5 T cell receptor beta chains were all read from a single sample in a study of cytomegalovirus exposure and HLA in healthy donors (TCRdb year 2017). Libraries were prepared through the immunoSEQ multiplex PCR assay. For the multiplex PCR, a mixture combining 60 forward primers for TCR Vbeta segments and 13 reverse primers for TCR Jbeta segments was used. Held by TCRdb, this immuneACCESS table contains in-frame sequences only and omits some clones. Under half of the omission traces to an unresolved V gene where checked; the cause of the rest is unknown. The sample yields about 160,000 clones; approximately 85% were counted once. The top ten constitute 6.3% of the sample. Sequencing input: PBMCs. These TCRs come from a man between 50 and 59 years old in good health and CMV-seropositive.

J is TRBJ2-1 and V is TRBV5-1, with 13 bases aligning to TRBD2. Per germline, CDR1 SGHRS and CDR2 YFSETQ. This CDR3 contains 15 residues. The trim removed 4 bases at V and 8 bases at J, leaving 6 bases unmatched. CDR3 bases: TGCGCCAGCAGCCCCACTAGCGGGGGGGCTGATGAGCAGTTCTTC. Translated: CASSPTSGGADEQFF. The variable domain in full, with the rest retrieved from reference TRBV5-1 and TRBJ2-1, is KAGVTQTPRYLIKTRGQQVTLSCSPISGHRSVSWYQQTPGQGLQFLFEYFSETQRNKGNFPGRFSGRQFSNSRSEMNVSTLELGDSALYLCASSPTSGGADEQFFGPGTRLTVL.

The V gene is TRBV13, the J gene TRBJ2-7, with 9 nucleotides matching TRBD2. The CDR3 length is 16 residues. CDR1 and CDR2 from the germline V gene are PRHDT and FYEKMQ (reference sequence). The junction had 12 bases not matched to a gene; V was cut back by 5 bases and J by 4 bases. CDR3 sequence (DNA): TGTGCCAGCAGCCCCTATGGGCGGGGGGGGAGTTACGAGCAGTACTTC. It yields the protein CASSPYGRGGSYEQYF.

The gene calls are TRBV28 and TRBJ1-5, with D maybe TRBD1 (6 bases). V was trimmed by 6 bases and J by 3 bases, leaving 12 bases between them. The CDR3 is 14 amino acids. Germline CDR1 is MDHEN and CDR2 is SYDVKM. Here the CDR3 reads CASRLQGNNQPQHF. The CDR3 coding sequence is TGTGCCAGCAGATTACAGGGTAACAATCAGCCCCAGCATTTT.

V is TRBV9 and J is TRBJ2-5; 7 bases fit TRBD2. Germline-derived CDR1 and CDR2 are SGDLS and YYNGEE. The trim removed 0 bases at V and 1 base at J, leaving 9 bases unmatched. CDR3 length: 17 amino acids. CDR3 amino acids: CASSVGVGRVSQETQYF. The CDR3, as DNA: TGTGCCAGCAGCGTAGGAGTGGGGAGGGTTTCCCAAGAGACCCAGTACTTC.

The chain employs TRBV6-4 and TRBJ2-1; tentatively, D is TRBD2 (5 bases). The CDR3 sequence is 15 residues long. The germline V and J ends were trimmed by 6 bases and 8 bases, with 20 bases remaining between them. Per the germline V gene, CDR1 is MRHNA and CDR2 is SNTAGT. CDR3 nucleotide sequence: TGTGCCAGCAGCGCCAGTGGGAGCACCGGGGATGAGCAGTTCTTC. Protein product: CASSASGSTGDEQFF.